This TCR beta chain was captured by sequencing in a study of tumor-infiltrating lymphocytes in primary liver carcinoma. The source material, 20-30 mg of unsorted bulk tissue, was used to co-extract RNA and DNA. With regard to this clonotype: Germline and junction disagree at one end, which may indicate a read error.

Germline V gene data show CDR1 as ENHRY and CDR2 as SYGVKD. The CDR3 contains 18 residues. Starting from approximately 0.45 ug of total RNA, TCR beta cDNA was produced with a primer in the constant region. Three nested multiplex PCR rounds, a slightly modified ARM-PCR method, built the TCR beta libraries. The first two PCR rounds used TRBV1-TRBV30 primers with a Cbeta primer, nine to ten cycles each. TCRdb recomputed calls from the multiplex PCR reads with MiXCR, one row per CDR3 protein. Of approximately 120,000 distinct CDR3 sequences listed, 64% are singletons. Sequencing was done on a sample of liver tumor tissue from sampling region 3. Subset specified: tumor region T3, left-lateral pole. The sequence came from a woman between 55 and 75 years old with primary liver carcinoma and hepatitis B virus infection. The chain is built from TRBV10-3 and TRBJ2-5, with 11 bases identical to TRBD2. The CDR3 sequence is CAISGPPGLAALGEAQCF. In nucleotides, the CDR3 is TGTGCCATCAGTGGGCCCCCGGGACTAGCGGCCCTGGGAGAGGCCCAATGCTTC.